These T cell receptor beta chains were read from a single sample in a study of Graves' ophthalmopathy and Graves' hyperthyroidism. Each CDR3 protein is one row after TCRdb ran MiXCR on the multiplex PCR reads. The sample consists of 200,000 to 250,000 distinct CDR3 sequences, 20% to 25% of them appearing once. Sequencing used peripheral blood. All receptors come from a woman aged 50 to 60 with Graves' ophthalmopathy. CDR3s include the opening cysteine and the closing phenylalanine or tryptophan. Each record gives: D gene, V gene, J gene, clone size, CDR3 protein, CDR3 DNA. A D gene is named only where the DNA matches it firmly. Clone size, where shown, is once, few, many, or a class for clones that have expanded.

d_call: TRBD2; v_call: TRBV27; j_call: TRBJ2-5; clone_size: -; cdr3_aa: CASSLSGLPHAMGETQYF; cdr3_nt: TGTGCCAGCAGTTTATCGGGACTACCTCATGCTATGGGAGAGACCCAGTACTTC
d_call: TRBD1; v_call: TRBV6-1; j_call: TRBJ2-7; clone_size: many; cdr3_aa: CASSDGDSSYEQYF; cdr3_nt: TGTGCCAGCAGTGACGGGGACAGTTCCTACGAGCAGTACTTC
d_call: -; v_call: TRBV19; j_call: TRBJ1-5; clone_size: many; cdr3_aa: CASRISSHSNQPQHF; cdr3_nt: TGTGCCAGTAGGATCTCCAGTCATAGCAATCAGCCCCAGCATTTT
d_call: -; v_call: TRBV12-3/TRBV12-4; j_call: TRBJ1-1; clone_size: many; cdr3_aa: CASSPPIETEAFF; cdr3_nt: TGTGCCAGCAGTCCACCGATCGAGACTGAAGCTTTCTTT
d_call: -; v_call: TRBV11-2; j_call: TRBJ2-7; clone_size: -; cdr3_aa: CASSLSPGFEQYF; cdr3_nt: TGTGCCAGCAGCTTATCCCCGGGATTCGAGCAGTACTTC
d_call: TRBD2; v_call: TRBV28; j_call: TRBJ2-7; clone_size: many; cdr3_aa: CASSKTSGRVSEQYF; cdr3_nt: TGTGCCAGCAGTAAGACTAGCGGGAGGGTCAGCGAGCAGTACTTC
d_call: TRBD1; v_call: TRBV5-1; j_call: TRBJ2-5; clone_size: many; cdr3_aa: CASVRQGGETQYF; cdr3_nt: TGCGCCAGCGTACGACAGGGGGGCGAGACCCAGTACTTC
d_call: TRBD2; v_call: TRBV28; j_call: TRBJ2-7; clone_size: -; cdr3_aa: CASRSGRGFYEQYF; cdr3_nt: TGTGCCAGCCGATCGGGGCGGGGGTTCTACGAGCAGTACTTC
d_call: -; v_call: TRBV5-1; j_call: TRBJ1-6; clone_size: -; cdr3_aa: CASATEYNSPLHF; cdr3_nt: TGCGCCAGCGCGACAGAATATAATTCACCCCTCCACTTT
d_call: TRBD1; v_call: TRBV5-1; j_call: TRBJ2-2; clone_size: -; cdr3_aa: CASSFLGTDITGELFF; cdr3_nt: TGCGCCAGCAGCTTCCTCGGGACAGATATCACCGGGGAGCTGTTTTTT
d_call: -; v_call: TRBV6-2/TRBV6-3; j_call: TRBJ2-7; clone_size: -; cdr3_aa: CASTSVTREQYF; cdr3_nt: TGTGCCAGCACGTCGGTGACGAGGGAGCAGTACTTC
d_call: -; v_call: TRBV29-1; j_call: TRBJ1-5; clone_size: once; cdr3_aa: CSVILSGGGNQPQHF; cdr3_nt: TGCAGCGTTATCCTGTCAGGAGGCGGCAATCAGCCCCAGCATTTT
d_call: -; v_call: TRBV7-3; j_call: TRBJ2-7; clone_size: many; cdr3_aa: CASSLGTEYEQYF; cdr3_nt: TGTGCCAGCAGCTTAGGGACCGAGTACGAGCAGTACTTC
d_call: -; v_call: TRBV2; j_call: TRBJ1-5; clone_size: many; cdr3_aa: CASSQGDNQPQHF; cdr3_nt: TGTGCCAGCAGTCAGGGAGACAATCAGCCCCAGCATTTT
d_call: TRBD2; v_call: TRBV20-1; j_call: TRBJ2-7; clone_size: many; cdr3_aa: CSANQAGGHLVGQYF; cdr3_nt: TGCAGTGCCAACCAAGCGGGAGGCCACCTAGTGGGGCAGTACTTC
d_call: TRBD2; v_call: TRBV5-1; j_call: TRBJ2-5; clone_size: few; cdr3_aa: CASSGSGAQETQYF; cdr3_nt: TGCGCCAGCAGCGGTAGCGGGGCACAAGAGACCCAGTACTTC
d_call: -; v_call: TRBV6-5; j_call: TRBJ1-5; clone_size: -; cdr3_aa: CASSWGTRSNQPQHF; cdr3_nt: TGTGCCAGCAGTTGGGGGACACGAAGCAATCAGCCCCAGCATTTT
d_call: -; v_call: TRBV7-3; j_call: TRBJ1-2; clone_size: many; cdr3_aa: CASSSQPGSYGYTF; cdr3_nt: TGTGCCAGCAGCTCCCAACCCGGCAGCTATGGCTACACCTTC
d_call: -; v_call: TRBV18; j_call: TRBJ1-1; clone_size: many; cdr3_aa: CASSPPGGRTEAFF; cdr3_nt: TGTGCCAGCTCACCACCAGGGGGTCGGACTGAAGCTTTCTTT
d_call: TRBD1; v_call: TRBV29-1; j_call: TRBJ2-7; clone_size: -; cdr3_aa: CSVEGRTGSTYEQYF; cdr3_nt: TGCAGCGTTGAAGGGCGGACAGGGTCCACCTACGAGCAGTACTTC
d_call: -; v_call: TRBV12-3/TRBV12-4; j_call: TRBJ2-7; clone_size: many; cdr3_aa: CASSLWRAYEQYF; cdr3_nt: TGTGCCAGCAGTCTCTGGCGGGCCTACGAGCAGTACTTC
d_call: -; v_call: TRBV18; j_call: TRBJ1-1; clone_size: few; cdr3_aa: CASSLKAEAEAFF; cdr3_nt: TGTGCCAGCTCACTTAAAGCCGAGGCTGAAGCTTTCTTT
d_call: TRBD2; v_call: TRBV12-3/TRBV12-4; j_call: TRBJ2-5; clone_size: once; cdr3_aa: CASIHPGTSGSYQETQYF; cdr3_nt: TGTGCCAGCATCCACCCCGGGACTAGCGGGAGTTATCAAGAGACCCAGTACTTC
d_call: TRBD2; v_call: TRBV4-1; j_call: TRBJ2-2; clone_size: many; cdr3_aa: CASSQAPSSGSAVPDNTGELFF; cdr3_nt: TGCGCCAGCAGCCAAGCCCCCTCTAGCGGGAGCGCGGTTCCTGATAACACCGGGGAGCTGTTTTTT
d_call: -; v_call: TRBV24-1; j_call: TRBJ2-5; clone_size: many; cdr3_aa: CATSDGSGRVGETQYF; cdr3_nt: TGTGCCACCAGTGACGGGTCTGGCCGGGTCGGGGAGACCCAGTACTTC
d_call: TRBD2; v_call: TRBV24-1; j_call: TRBJ2-1; clone_size: -; cdr3_aa: CATSDLQGSPSGKVNEQFF; cdr3_nt: TGTGCCACCAGTGATTTGCAGGGATCTCCGAGCGGGAAGGTCAATGAGCAGTTCTTC
d_call: TRBD2; v_call: TRBV20-1; j_call: TRBJ2-7; clone_size: many; cdr3_aa: CSARSAGGWYEQYF; cdr3_nt: TGCAGTGCTAGATCAGCGGGAGGATGGTACGAGCAGTACTTC
d_call: TRBD1; v_call: TRBV5-1; j_call: TRBJ2-1; clone_size: many; cdr3_aa: CASSARQGSQHNNEQFF; cdr3_nt: TGCGCCAGCAGCGCCCGACAGGGTTCCCAACACAACAATGAGCAGTTCTTC
d_call: TRBD2; v_call: TRBV20-1; j_call: TRBJ2-7; clone_size: many; cdr3_aa: CSASGTSGFEQYF; cdr3_nt: TGCAGTGCCTCCGGGACTAGCGGATTCGAGCAGTACTTC
d_call: TRBD2; v_call: TRBV20-1; j_call: TRBJ2-5; clone_size: few; cdr3_aa: CSARNPRLAGRGQETQYF; cdr3_nt: TGCAGTGCTAGGAACCCCCGGCTAGCGGGGCGGGGTCAAGAGACCCAGTACTTC
d_call: TRBD1; v_call: TRBV6-1; j_call: TRBJ1-1; clone_size: few; cdr3_aa: CASTKMTGLGTEAFF; cdr3_nt: TGTGCCAGCACAAAGATGACAGGGCTAGGTACTGAAGCTTTCTTT
d_call: TRBD1; v_call: TRBV6-1; j_call: TRBJ1-2; clone_size: -; cdr3_aa: CASGDRGGIASYGYTF; cdr3_nt: TGTGCCAGCGGGGACAGGGGTGGTATAGCTAGTTATGGCTACACCTTC
d_call: -; v_call: TRBV10-3; j_call: TRBJ2-6; clone_size: many; cdr3_aa: CAIAPGSGANVLTF; cdr3_nt: TGTGCCATCGCTCCAGGGTCTGGGGCCAACGTCCTGACTTTC
d_call: -; v_call: TRBV7-8; j_call: TRBJ1-2; clone_size: -; cdr3_aa: CASSPFPPRGGYTF; cdr3_nt: TGTGCCAGCAGCCCATTCCCCCCCCGGGGTGGCTACACCTTC
d_call: TRBD1; v_call: TRBV9; j_call: TRBJ1-6; clone_size: many; cdr3_aa: CASSEGTGNYSPLHF; cdr3_nt: TGTGCCAGCAGCGAGGGGACAGGGAACTATTCACCCCTCCACTTT
d_call: -; v_call: TRBV5-1; j_call: TRBJ1-2; clone_size: many; cdr3_aa: CASSLALGSHGYTF; cdr3_nt: TGCGCCAGCAGCTTGGCGCTCGGTAGCCATGGCTACACCTTC
d_call: -; v_call: TRBV27; j_call: TRBJ2-7; clone_size: many; cdr3_aa: CASSSRTDIRGEQYF; cdr3_nt: TGTGCCAGCAGTTCTAGGACCGACATCAGGGGCGAGCAGTACTTC
d_call: TRBD1; v_call: TRBV29-1; j_call: TRBJ1-2; clone_size: few; cdr3_aa: CSVEVGQGLDNYGHTF; cdr3_nt: TGCAGCGTTGAAGTAGGACAGGGGCTCGACAACTATGGCCACACCTTC
d_call: -; v_call: TRBV2; j_call: TRBJ2-7; clone_size: few; cdr3_aa: CASSEGGAFEQYF; cdr3_nt: TGTGCCAGCAGTGAGGGCGGGGCCTTTGAGCAGTACTTC
d_call: -; v_call: TRBV6-5; j_call: TRBJ2-7; clone_size: many; cdr3_aa: CASSSTWGDAYEQYF; cdr3_nt: TGTGCCAGCAGTTCTACTTGGGGAGACGCCTACGAGCAGTACTTC
d_call: -; v_call: TRBV27; j_call: TRBJ1-2; clone_size: many; cdr3_aa: CASRTQGSDYGYTF; cdr3_nt: TGTGCCAGCAGGACTCAGGGTAGTGACTATGGCTACACCTTC
d_call: -; v_call: TRBV2; j_call: TRBJ2-2; clone_size: few; cdr3_aa: CASRSGSNTGELFF; cdr3_nt: TGTGCCAGCAGGAGCGGGTCGAACACCGGGGAGCTGTTTTTT
d_call: -; v_call: TRBV12-3/TRBV12-4; j_call: TRBJ1-2; clone_size: many; cdr3_aa: CASSSRENYGYTF; cdr3_nt: TGTGCCAGCAGCTCCAGGGAGAACTATGGCTACACCTTC
d_call: -; v_call: TRBV12-3/TRBV12-4; j_call: TRBJ1-2; clone_size: many; cdr3_aa: CASSRASYGYTF; cdr3_nt: TGTGCCAGCAGCCGCGCCTCCTATGGCTACACCTTC
d_call: TRBD1; v_call: TRBV6-1; j_call: TRBJ1-6; clone_size: many; cdr3_aa: CASTDRDRSPLHF; cdr3_nt: TGTGCCAGCACTGACAGGGATCGGTCACCCCTCCACTTT
d_call: TRBD1; v_call: TRBV20-1; j_call: TRBJ1-5; clone_size: many; cdr3_aa: CSAREGPGTGYQPQHF; cdr3_nt: TGCAGTGCTAGAGAGGGCCCCGGGACAGGGTATCAGCCCCAGCATTTT
d_call: -; v_call: TRBV6-5; j_call: TRBJ1-1; clone_size: -; cdr3_aa: CASSYSGLDTEAFF; cdr3_nt: TGTGCCAGCAGTTACTCGGGGCTAGACACTGAAGCTTTCTTT
d_call: TRBD1; v_call: TRBV29-1; j_call: TRBJ2-7; clone_size: many; cdr3_aa: CSVDTGTGLYEQYF; cdr3_nt: TGCAGCGTTGATACCGGGACAGGGCTGTACGAGCAGTACTTC
d_call: TRBD1; v_call: TRBV6-2/TRBV6-3; j_call: TRBJ2-2; clone_size: many; cdr3_aa: CASRNNPGTGYTGELFF; cdr3_nt: TGTGCCAGCAGGAACAACCCCGGGACAGGGTACACCGGGGAGCTGTTTTTT
d_call: -; v_call: TRBV30; j_call: TRBJ2-7; clone_size: many; cdr3_aa: CAGNWGDYEQYF; cdr3_nt: TGTGCCGGGAATTGGGGTGACTACGAGCAGTACTTC